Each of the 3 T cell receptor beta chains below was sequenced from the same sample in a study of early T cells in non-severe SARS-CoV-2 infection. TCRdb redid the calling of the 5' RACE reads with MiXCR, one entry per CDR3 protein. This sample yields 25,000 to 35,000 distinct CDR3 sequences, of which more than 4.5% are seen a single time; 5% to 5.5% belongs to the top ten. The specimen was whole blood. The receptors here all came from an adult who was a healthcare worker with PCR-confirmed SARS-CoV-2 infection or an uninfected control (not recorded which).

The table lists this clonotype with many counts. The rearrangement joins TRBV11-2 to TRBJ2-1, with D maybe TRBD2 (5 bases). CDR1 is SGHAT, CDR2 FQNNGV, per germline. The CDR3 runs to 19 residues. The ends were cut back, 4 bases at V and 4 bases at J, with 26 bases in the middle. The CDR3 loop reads CASSYELSRAGPNYNEQFF. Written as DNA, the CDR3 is TGTGCCAGCAGCTACGAATTGTCCCGGGCGGGCCCAAATTACAATGAGCAGTTCTTC.

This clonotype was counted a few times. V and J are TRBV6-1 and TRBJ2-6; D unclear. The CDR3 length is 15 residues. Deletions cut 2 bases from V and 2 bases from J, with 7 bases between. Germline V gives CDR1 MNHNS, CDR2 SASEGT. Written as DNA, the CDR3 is TGTGCCAGCAGTGAAACGACGGCTGGGGCCAACGTCCTGACTTTC. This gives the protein CASSETTAGANVLTF.

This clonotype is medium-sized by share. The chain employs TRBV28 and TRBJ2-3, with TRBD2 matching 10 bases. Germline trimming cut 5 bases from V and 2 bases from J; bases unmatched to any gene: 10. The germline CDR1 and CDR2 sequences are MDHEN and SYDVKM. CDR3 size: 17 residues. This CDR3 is CASSHPFGLADTDTQYF. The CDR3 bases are TGTGCCAGCAGTCATCCCTTCGGACTAGCGGACACAGATACGCAGTATTTT.